This note documents a single T cell receptor (beta chain) sequence. The antigen remains unidentified. Trimming took 5 bases from V and 3 from J; bases not matched to a gene: 6. Germline loops: CDR1 SEHNR, CDR2 FQNEAQ (reference sequence). The CDR3 spans 15 residues. This sample was taken from a study of cytomegalovirus exposure and HLA in healthy donors. Study-level background: The use of the same platform for the approximately 130 validation repertoires and the 550 to 850 first-cohort repertoires was reported by a later analysis. Study-wide results and limits: A classifier reportedly called cytomegalovirus status with high sensitivity and specificity. Researchers reported that three CMV-associated chains were confirmed in vitro as CMV antigen-specific. According to a subsequent analysis, TCR clusters identified in the first cohort showed a tendency to co-occur across the 120 validation repertoires.

Some clones are missing from TCRdb's copy, which holds only in-frame ones; the method was immunoSEQ multiplex PCR. The sample includes roughly 90,000 clones, approximately 93% seen only once; the top ten take around 1.1%. The rearrangement uses TRBV7-9 and TRBJ2-1; 8 nucleotides align to TRBD1. The sequence was obtained from a woman aged 25 to 39 in good health and CMV-seropositive. Sequenced material: PBMCs. As DNA, the CDR3 is TGTGCCAGCAGCGACACCGGGACAGGCTACAATGAGCAGTTCTTC. This gives the protein CASSDTGTGYNEQFF.